The 30 T cell receptor beta chains reported below all come from one sample, sequenced in a study of CD8+CD57+ T cells in acquired aplastic anemia. TCR beta VDJ and CDR3 profiling used genomic DNA as template. TCRdb reprocessed the reads with MiXCR, giving one entry per CDR3 protein. The repertoire holds approximately 160,000 distinct CDR3 sequences, with around 45% as singletons. The sequencing input was sorted CD4+, CD8+, or CD8+CD57+ T cells (not recorded which) from PBMCs. The receptors come from a human donor in good health.

CDR3 sequence: CATSDLGQGARETQYF. CDR3 coding DNA: TGTGCCACCAGTGATTTGGGACAGGGGGCGAGAGAGACCCAGTACTTC. J is TRBJ2-5 and V is TRBV24-1; 11 positions match TRBD1. V was pared by 0 bases and J by 4 bases, with 3 bases of the junction left unmatched. This CDR3 has 16 residues. Germline V lookup: CDR1 KGHDR, CDR2 SFDVKD.

This clonotype occurred many times. V usage is TRBV19 and J usage is TRBJ1-2, with D unresolved. The CDR3 totals 14 residues. Germline-derived CDR1 and CDR2 are LNHDA and SQIVND (reference sequence). Between the trimmed V and J ends, which lost 3 bases and 7 bases, there was a span of 15 bases. The CDR3 reads CASSIPGLLSGYTF. The CDR3 DNA reads TGTGCCAGTAGTATCCCCGGACTTCTTTCTGGCTACACCTTC.

Comment on this clonotype: A read error may account for a junction end that differs from germline. This rearrangement joins TRBV10-1 to TRBJ2-1; D remains ambiguous. Germline values: CDR1 WNHNN, CDR2 SYGVQD (reference sequence). The CDR3 runs 15 residues. CDR3: CASSSGPVSYSEQFF. In nucleotides, the CDR3 is TGCGCCAGCAGCTCCGGCCCGGTTTCCTACAGTGAGCAGTTCTTC.

This clonotype was picked up many times. The rearrangement links TRBV9 to TRBJ1-1; D may be TRBD1 (6 bases). The germline V gene encodes CDR1 SGDLS and CDR2 YYNGEE. The CDR3 covers 13 residues. The V gene lost 4 bases and the J gene lost 5 bases, with 12 bases spanning the gap. CDR3 nucleotides: TGTGCCAGCAGCTCAGGACAGACGACTGAAGCTTTCTTT. It translates to CASSSGQTTEAFF.

This clonotype was seen only a few times. The chain combines TRBV24-1 with TRBJ1-5, with TRBD1 identical over 7 bases. The CDR3 is 12 amino acids. The germline V gene has CDR1 KGHDR and CDR2 SFDVKD. Trimming at V came to 10 bases and at J to 5 bases, leaving 4 bases not matched to a gene. The chain's CDR3 is CATSTGDQPQHF. The DNA for the CDR3 is TGTGCCACGAGTACAGGGGATCAGCCCCAGCATTTT.

The chain combines TRBV9 with TRBJ2-5; the D is unclear. CDR3 length: 13 amino acids. Trimming shortened V by 0 bases and J by 3 bases, and 6 bases separated the two germline ends. Germline loops: CDR1 SGDLS, CDR2 YYNGEE. The CDR3 here is CASSVGTEETQYF. The CDR3 DNA follows: TGTGCCAGCAGCGTAGGTACAGAAGAGACCCAGTACTTC.

This clonotype was recorded many times. This chain joins TRBV2 and TRBJ1-5, with a possible D match to TRBD1 (5 bases). The CDR3 has 14 amino acids. Germline CDR1 and CDR2: SNHLY and FYNNEI. V gave up 6 bases and J gave up 3 bases, with 12 bases separating them. CDR3 amino acids: CASRETVINQPQHF. The CDR3 region has the DNA TGTGCCAGCAGGGAGACAGTAATCAATCAGCCCCAGCATTTT.

This chain links TRBV24-1 with TRBJ2-1; no clear D gene. The CDR3 has 14 amino acids. Per the germline V gene, CDR1 is KGHDR and CDR2 is SFDVKD. V was pared by 5 bases and J by 6 bases, with 13 bases between. CDR3 sequence: CATSGRVGVNEQFF. The CDR3, as DNA: TGTGCCACCAGTGGCCGGGTTGGGGTCAATGAGCAGTTCTTC.

This chain uses TRBV14 with TRBJ1-1; D gene uncertain. This CDR3 is built from 14 residues. The V gene's germline CDR1 is SGHDN and CDR2 FVKESK. Trimming took 4 bases from V and 5 from J, leaving 14 bases between them. As DNA, the CDR3 is TGTGCCAGCAGCCCTACAATCGTCGAAACTGAAGCTTTCTTT. It codes for CASSPTIVETEAFF.

The chain combines TRBV15 with TRBJ2-7; D remains ambiguous. This CDR3 has 13 residues. Trimming left V 0 bases short and J 7 bases short, with 10 bases between. The germline gives CDR1 LNHNV, CDR2 YYDKDF (reference sequence). CDR3 sequence: CATSRDLGGEQYF. For the CDR3, the DNA is TGTGCCACCAGCAGAGATTTAGGCGGTGAGCAGTACTTC.

In this sample, this clonotype turned up many times. This chain links TRBV6-5 with TRBJ2-5; D gene uncertain. Germline V gene lookup returns CDR1 MNHEY and CDR2 SVGAGI. The CDR3 sequence is 12 residues long. Trimming left V 4 bases short and J 1 base short, with 4 bases between. CDR3: CASSSIQETQYF. The CDR3 DNA reads as TGTGCCAGCAGTTCCATCCAAGAGACCCAGTACTTC.

This chain connects TRBV11-2 to TRBJ2-3; 8 bases align to TRBD2. This CDR3 region has 16 residues. Trimming cost V 2 bases and J 5 bases; bases outside gene matches: 9. Germline CDR1 is SGHAT and CDR2 is FQNNGV. The CDR3: CASSLLSGRKRDTQYF. The CDR3 bases are TGTGCCAGCAGCTTATTGAGCGGGAGAAAGAGAGATACGCAGTATTTT.

This clonotype was recorded only once. This chain connects TRBV19 to TRBJ1-1, with D uncertain. V lost 9 bases to trimming and J lost 4 bases, with 18 bases between them. This CDR3 comprises 14 residues. CDR1 and CDR2 from the germline V gene are LNHDA and SQIVND (reference sequence). The CDR3 DNA follows: TGTGCCAGCAGTCTGTGGGGAGAAGGCACTGAAGCTTTCTTT. Amino acid sequence: CASSLWGEGTEAFF.

This clonotype was detected many times. V gene TRBV7-2 combines with J gene TRBJ2-5; TRBD2 matches 9 bases. Germline V gene data show CDR1 as SGHTA and CDR2 as FQGNSA. The CDR3 is 16 amino acids. Losses at the gene ends were 4 bases for V and 7 bases for J; bases not matched to a gene: 13. The CDR3 protein is CASSSSGGGARGTQYF. The CDR3 coding sequence is TGTGCCAGCAGCTCGAGCGGCGGGGGGGCGCGGGGGACCCAGTACTTC.

This clonotype was seen at least ten times. The chain couples TRBV12-3 or TRBV12-4 to TRBJ2-7; 13 bases match TRBD2. This CDR3 spans 16 amino acids. V gave up 3 bases and J gave up 2 bases; unmatched junction bases: 4. The CDR3 DNA sequence: TGTGCCAGCAGTTTGACTAGCGGGGGGCCGGCCTACGAGCAGTACTTC. Translation gives CASSLTSGGPAYEQYF.

The table lists this clonotype with many counts. V is TRBV29-1 and J is TRBJ1-1; possible D gene TRBD1, 6 bases. The length of the CDR3 is 13 residues. Deletions cut 3 bases from V and 6 bases from J, with 14 bases between. Per the germline V gene, CDR1 is SQVTM and CDR2 is ANQGSEA. Here the CDR3 reads CSVEVTGGSEAFF. CDR3 nucleotide sequence: TGCAGCGTTGAGGTCACCGGGGGCTCTGAAGCTTTCTTT. Together with reference TRBV29-1 and TRBJ1-1, the CDR3 gives the full variable domain: SAVISQKPSRDICQRGTSLTIQCQVDSQVTMMFWYRQQPGQSLTLIATANQGSEATYESGFVIDKFPISRPNLTFSTLTVSNMSPEDSSIYLCSVEVTGGSEAFFGQGTRLTVV.

The CDR3 DNA sequence: TGTGCCAGTAGTGAAATGGGTAACTCACCCCTCCACTTT. Its protein product is CASSEMGNSPLHF. V gene TRBV19 combines with J gene TRBJ1-6; no reliable D call. Germline V gives CDR1 LNHDA, CDR2 SQIVND (reference sequence). The CDR3 extends over 13 amino acids. The germline V and J ends were trimmed by 5 bases and 10 bases, with 12 bases remaining between them.

The chain couples TRBV3-1 to TRBJ2-7; 7 nucleotides line up with TRBD2. V lost 4 bases and J lost 2; bases outside the gene matches: 11. CDR3 length: 16 residues. The germline V gene encodes CDR1 LGHDT and CDR2 YNNKEL (reference sequence). This chain's CDR3 is CASSLQEAGTTYEQYF. In nucleotides, the CDR3 is TGTGCCAGCAGCCTTCAGGAGGCCGGGACTACCTACGAGCAGTACTTC.

This clonotype appeared many times. V usage is TRBV12-3 or TRBV12-4 and J usage is TRBJ2-3; 8 positions agree with TRBD1. The CDR3 sequence is 16 residues long. Unmatched junction bases numbered 9, after V lost 7 bases and J lost 0 bases. DNA for the CDR3: TGTGCCAGCACCCGCAGGGGGCTTGCTAGCACAGATACGCAGTATTTT. It specifies CASTRRGLASTDTQYF.

Concerning this clonotype itself: This clone may be a read error of a much larger clone one base away. The rearrangement uses TRBV5-1 and TRBJ2-7, with D perhaps TRBD2 (6 bases). Germline CDR1 reads SGHRS; CDR2 reads YFSETQ. CDR3 length: 17 residues. DNA for the CDR3: TGCACCAGCAGCCCCCAGGGAGGTAGGGATTTTAGGTACGAGCAGTACTTC. Its protein product is CTSSPQGGRDFRYEQYF.

Many counts were recorded for this clonotype. J is TRBJ1-1 and V is TRBV2; 7 bases line up with TRBD1. The CDR3 contains 14 residues. Germline CDR1 SNHLY, CDR2 FYNNEI. V shed 8 bases, J shed 1 base, and the junction held 7 bases outside the gene matches. The CDR3: CASLQDRPNTEAFF. The DNA for the CDR3 is TGTGCCAGCCTACAGGACAGGCCGAACACTGAAGCTTTCTTT.

This clonotype was found a few times. The chain carries TRBV15 and TRBJ1-1, with a tentative D call TRBD1 (5 bases). Germline V gives CDR1 LNHNV, CDR2 YYDKDF (reference sequence). The germline V and J ends were trimmed by 0 bases and 1 base, with 9 bases remaining between them. The CDR3 runs 15 residues. The chain's CDR3 is CATSRDRAPNTEAFF. DNA for the CDR3: TGTGCCACCAGCAGAGACAGGGCACCGAACACTGAAGCTTTCTTT.

A note on this clonotype: It is likely a read error, because the conserved phenylalanine at the end of the CDR3 is missing. The chain is built from TRBV6-1 and TRBJ2-3, with TRBD2 matching over 15 bases. The CDR3 spans 16 residues. The germline V gene has CDR1 MNHNS and CDR2 SASEGT. J was trimmed by 5 bases and V by 6 bases; bases with no gene match: 6. CDR3 sequence (DNA): TGTGCCAGCAGAGGACTAGCGGGGGGGGGTGGAGATACGCAGTATTCT. Protein sequence: CASRGLAGGGGDTQYS.

This clonotype has ten or more counts. The chain joins TRBV7-9 to TRBJ2-7, with no clear D. The CDR3 loop spans 12 amino acids. Trimming pared 5 bases from V and 7 bases from J, leaving 12 bases between. CDR1 SEHNR and CDR2 FQNEAQ come from the germline V gene (reference sequence). CDR3 in DNA: TGTGCCAGCAGCGCCGTGCTACGAGAGCAGTACTTC. Protein sequence: CASSAVLREQYF. The full variable domain, with the rest looked up from reference TRBV7-9 and TRBJ2-7, is DTGVSQNPRHKITKRGQNVTFRCDPISEHNRLYWYRQTLGQGPEFLTYFQNEAQLEKSRLLSDRFSAERPKGSFSTLEIQRTEQGDSAMYLCASSAVLREQYFGPGTRLTVT.

The chain joins TRBV25-1 to TRBJ2-3; unclear D gene. The CDR3 runs 13 residues. V shed 6 bases and J shed 4 bases, with 11 bases lying between them. Germline CDR1 and CDR2: MGHDK and SYGVNS. The CDR3 DNA reads TGTGCCAGCAGCCAACGACCCCCAGATACGCAGTATTTT. This encodes CASSQRPPDTQYF.

The V and J genes are TRBV20-1 and TRBJ1-2; TRBD1 might be the D (6 bases). The CDR3 has 14 amino acids. Trimming took 4 bases from V and 4 from J, leaving 16 bases between them. Germline V gene sequence: CDR1 DFQATT, CDR2 SNEGSKA (reference sequence). The CDR3 DNA follows: TGCAGTGCTAAGAGATCCGGGACACGCTATGGCTACACCTTC. As protein: CSAKRSGTRYGYTF.

In its sample, this clonotype was seen many times. CDR3 residues: CASRYEQYF. For the CDR3, the DNA is TGTGCCAGCAGGTACGAGCAGTACTTC. The chain employs TRBV6-1 and TRBJ2-7; D is uncertain. This CDR3 region has 9 residues. Germline CDR1 reads MNHNS; CDR2 reads SASEGT. V lost 6 bases, J lost 4 bases, and 1 base lay in between.

V gene TRBV25-1 combines with J gene TRBJ1-1; D possibly corresponds to TRBD1 (5 bases). Trimming stripped 7 bases from V and 4 bases from J, with 16 bases between. The CDR3 has 14 residues. CDR1 and CDR2 from the germline V gene are MGHDK and SYGVNS. The CDR3 DNA reads as TGTGCCAGCACCTCGTTAGGGGTTGGCACTGAAGCTTTCTTT. Protein: CASTSLGVGTEAFF.

This clonotype came up many times. The rearrangement uses TRBV7-2 and TRBJ1-3; D is unresolved. This CDR3 is 13 amino acids long. The germline V gene encodes CDR1 SGHTA and CDR2 FQGNSA. V lost 1 base, J lost 3 bases, and 4 bases lay in between. The CDR3 nucleotides are TGTGCCAGCAGCTTAGTACTTGGAAACACCATATATTTT. Translation: CASSLVLGNTIYF. The whole variable domain, filled in from reference TRBV7-2 and TRBJ1-3, reads GAGVSQSPSNKVTEKGKDVELRCDPISGHTALYWYRQSLGQGLEFLIYFQGNSAPDKSGLPSDRFSAERTGGSVSTLTIQRTQQEDSAVYLCASSLVLGNTIYFGEGSWLTVV.

This clonotype was counted many times. The chain couples TRBV9 to TRBJ2-7; D call uncertain. Trimming pared 0 bases from V and 6 bases from J, leaving 16 bases between. From germline, CDR1 is SGDLS and CDR2 YYNGEE. This CDR3 region has 15 residues. The CDR3 sequence is CASSVVPVPSSEQYF. For the CDR3, the DNA is TGTGCCAGCAGCGTAGTGCCGGTTCCTTCGTCCGAGCAGTACTTC.